The present TCR beta chain was sequenced within a study of stem cell transplantation in POMP-related autoinflammatory disease. Background on the study: Impaired MHC class I-dependent CD8+ differentiation was hypothesized from defective thymoproteasomes. Before transplant, CD4+ T cells skewed naive and CD8+ proportions were low. Study outcomes and limitations: Fewer unique TRB V-J gene pairings were identified in patients with PRAID.

With regard to this clone: Its antigen is unknown.

The CDR3 runs 15 residues. Trimming cost V 0 bases and J 0 bases, with 8 bases left between them. Germline V gene sequence: CDR1 SGHRS, CDR2 YFSETQ. Clones were sequenced by immunoSEQ multiplex PCR, and TCRdb holds only the in-frame ones, with some missing. The sample holds 25,000 to 40,000 clones, almost 90% seen once. PRAID featured prominent immunodeficiency. This TCR was sampled from a human donor with POMP-related autoinflammation and immune dysregulation (PRAID). The V call is TRBV5-1, the J call TRBJ2-3, with a possible D match to TRBD1 (6 bases). The specimen was CD4+ T cells from PBMCs, collected before stem cell transplantation. The CDR3 DNA reads as TGCGCCAGCAGCTTGGTTCAGGGGAGCACAGATACGCAGTATTTT. Amino acid sequence: CASSLVQGSTDTQYF.